The 32 T cell receptor beta chains given below trace back to one sample, sequenced in a study of blood T cells in healthy people across ages. A second PCR of about 6 to 12 cycles used a sample-barcoded 5' primer and a J-beta primer mix. TCRdb processed the 5' RACE reads anew with MiXCR; each CDR3 protein has one entry. The repertoire holds fewer than 2 million distinct CDR3 sequences, 30% to 40% seen once, with under 25% in the top ten. The sample comprised blood. Receptors originate from a human donor in good health.

The V call is TRBV3-1, the J call TRBJ2-1; TRBD2 agrees at 14 bases. The junction had 5 bases not matched to a gene; V was cut back by 1 base and J by 3 bases. The germline V gene encodes CDR1 LGHDT and CDR2 YNNKEL (reference sequence). The CDR3 totals 18 residues. CDR3 residues: CASSQAGTSGGVYNEQFF. CDR3 in DNA: TGTGCCAGCAGCCAAGCCGGGACTAGCGGGGGTGTCTACAATGAGCAGTTCTTC.

The chain carries TRBV13 and TRBJ2-7, with 7 bases lining up with TRBD1. The CDR3 has 13 residues. CDR1 is PRHDT, CDR2 FYEKMQ, per germline (reference sequence). The V and J ends lost 4 bases and 5 bases, in that order; junction bases with no gene match: 5. CDR3: CASSSLTGHEQYF. Written as DNA, the CDR3 is TGTGCCAGCAGCTCCTTGACAGGGCACGAGCAGTACTTC.

The table lists this clonotype with a few counts. The J gene is TRBJ1-2, the V gene TRBV12-3 or TRBV12-4, with D perhaps matching TRBD1 (5 bases). V dropped 5 bases and J dropped 7 bases, with 14 bases sitting between them. CDR3 length: 13 amino acids. The DNA of the CDR3 is TGTGCCAGCAGTGGATCAGGGTGGGGTGGCTACACCTTC. This translates into CASSGSGWGGYTF.

V and J are TRBV30 and TRBJ1-2; D unresolved. The CDR3 length is 14 residues. The germline V gene encodes CDR1 GTSNPN and CDR2 SVGIG (reference sequence). Trimming took 1 base from V and 1 from J, leaving 10 bases between them. CDR3 nucleotide sequence: TGTGCCTGGAGTGAGACGGACCTTAACTATGGCTACACCTTC. This encodes CAWSETDLNYGYTF.

The rearrangement uses TRBV7-2 and TRBJ2-3, with TRBD2 matching 14 bases. The V segment lost 3 bases and the J segment 9 bases; nucleotides outside the gene matches: 8. Germline V lookup: CDR1 SGHTA, CDR2 FQGNSA. This CDR3 has 16 residues. The CDR3 coding sequence is TGTGCCAGCAGCTTGGGGACTAGCGGGGGATTCGACACGCAGTATTTT. Translation gives CASSLGTSGGFDTQYF.

The table lists this clonotype with a few counts. This rearrangement joins TRBV6-1 to TRBJ1-3, with a weak D call TRBD1 (5 bases). CDR1 is MNHNS, CDR2 SASEGT, per germline. V gave up 5 bases and J gave up 4 bases, with 12 bases separating them. This CDR3 spans 14 amino acids. In nucleotides, the CDR3 is TGTGCCAGCAGTCTCAGGGAGGGGGGAAACACCATATATTTT. It specifies CASSLREGGNTIYF.

This clonotype turned up a few times. The V and J genes are TRBV5-1 and TRBJ1-2; TRBD1 aligns across 7 bases. Trimming at V came to 4 bases and at J to 6 bases, leaving 12 bases not matched to a gene. CDR3 length equals 15 residues. Germline V gene data show CDR1 as SGHRS and CDR2 as YFSETQ. The CDR3 nucleotides read TGCGCCAGCAGCACATGGGACAGTGACGTTAATGGCTACACCTTC. This translates into CASSTWDSDVNGYTF.

The chain couples TRBV7-2 to TRBJ2-1, with no clear D. CDR3 size: 14 residues. Germline V lookup: CDR1 SGHTA, CDR2 FQGNSA. Trimming removed 3 bases at V and 10 bases at J, with 16 bases between. DNA for the CDR3: TGTGCCAGCAGCTTTTTATCGAGTGCCTACGAGCAGTTCTTC. Protein: CASSFLSSAYEQFF.

On this clonotype itself: The final CDR3 position lacks the conserved phenylalanine or tryptophan, pointing to a likely read error. The chain has TRBV12-3 or TRBV12-4 and TRBJ2-1; maybe TRBD1 (5 bases). With 6 bases removed from V and 0 bases from J, the gap between germline ends came to 12 bases. This CDR3 region has 15 residues. In DNA, the CDR3 is TGTGCCAGCAGCGACAGATTAAACTCCTACAATGAGCAGTTCCTC. The encoded protein is CASSDRLNSYNEQFL.

This sequence joins TRBV5-1 and TRBJ1-1; the D gene is possibly TRBD1 (6 bases). Trimming pared 2 bases from V and 1 base from J, leaving 12 bases between. The CDR3 is 15 amino acids. The V gene's germline CDR1 is SGHRS and CDR2 YFSETQ. The CDR3 reads CASSLSGDGNTEAFF. CDR3 sequence (DNA): TGCGCCAGCAGCTTATCAGGGGACGGGAACACTGAAGCTTTCTTT.

This chain links TRBV15 with TRBJ1-4; maybe TRBD1 (6 bases). CDR3 length: 16 amino acids. V was shortened by 3 bases and J by 8 bases, with 19 bases between the two germline ends. The germline V gene encodes CDR1 LNHNV and CDR2 YYDKDF (reference sequence). CDR3 in amino acids: CATSRSLGQGYEKLFF. DNA for the CDR3: TGTGCCACCAGCAGGTCTCTCGGGCAGGGGTACGAAAAACTGTTTTTT.

V is TRBV6-6 and J is TRBJ1-5, with D tentatively TRBD1 (5 bases). The CDR3 covers 16 residues. V was clipped by 5 bases and J by 7 bases, with 21 bases between them. Germline V gene lookup returns CDR1 MNHNY and CDR2 SVGAGI (reference sequence). The CDR3: CASSHPSGKEKQPQHF. CDR3 coding DNA: TGTGCCAGCAGTCATCCATCAGGGAAGGAAAAACAGCCCCAGCATTTT.

The V call is TRBV20-1, the J call TRBJ2-4, with TRBD1 matching 7 bases. Germline lookup yields CDR1 DFQATT and CDR2 SNEGSKA (reference sequence). CDR3 length: 14 residues. With V trimmed by 4 bases and J by 6 bases, 9 bases remained unmatched. The CDR3 DNA is TGCAGTGCTAAAGAGGGGGCAGGACTAAACATTCAGTACTTC. Protein product: CSAKEGAGLNIQYF.

This sequence joins TRBV10-3 and TRBJ2-1; possibly TRBD2 for D (6 bases). This CDR3 has 13 residues. The germline V and J ends were trimmed by 6 bases and 7 bases, with 13 bases remaining between them. Germline V CDR1 and CDR2: ENHRY, SYGVKD. The CDR3: CAIRGGRGNEQFF. CDR3 bases: TGTGCCATCAGGGGGGGACGGGGGAATGAGCAGTTCTTC.

The chain has TRBV7-2 and TRBJ2-7; 8 bases are a match to TRBD2. The J segment lost 2 bases and the V segment lost 6 bases, leaving 9 bases of the junction unmatched. The germline gives CDR1 SGHTA, CDR2 FQGNSA. This CDR3 has 15 residues. Here the CDR3 DNA reads TGTGCCAGCAGTCCAACTAGCGGTGTCACCTACGAGCAGTACTTC. Translation: CASSPTSGVTYEQYF.

This chain connects TRBV6-2 or TRBV6-3 to TRBJ2-3; 10 nucleotides align to TRBD1. With 2 bases clipped from V and 11 bases from J, the junction kept 10 bases outside the gene matches. The CDR3 loop spans 15 amino acids. Germline-derived CDR1 and CDR2 are MNHEY and SVGEGT. The CDR3 is CASSYRTGGRYEQYF. The CDR3 DNA reads as TGTGCCAGCAGTTACCGGACAGGGGGTAGGTACGAGCAGTATTTT.

The chain employs TRBV7-8 and TRBJ2-5; D may be TRBD2 (5 bases). Per germline, CDR1 SGHVS and CDR2 FQNEAQ. Trimming removed 2 bases from V and 0 bases from J, with 13 bases in between. CDR3 length equals 16 residues. The DNA of the CDR3 is TGTGCCAGCAGCTTACCGCAACGGGAATACCAAGAGACCCAGTACTTC. Translation: CASSLPQREYQETQYF.

The genes are TRBV6-6 and TRBJ1-2; 9 bases fit TRBD1. Germline loops: CDR1 MNHNY, CDR2 SVGAGI (reference sequence). V dropped 0 bases and J dropped 12; count of bases not matched to a gene: 17. The CDR3 has 17 amino acids. The CDR3 coding sequence is TGTGCCAGCAGTTACTCAACCCCCGGGACAGGGTCATCTATGAACACCTTC. Amino acid sequence: CASSYSTPGTGSSMNTF.

The V and J genes are TRBV29-1 and TRBJ1-2; possible D gene TRBD1, 5 bases. Per germline, CDR1 SQVTM and CDR2 ANQGSEA. Trimming shortened V by 3 bases and J by 6 bases, and 11 bases separated the two germline ends. CDR3 length equals 12 residues. The CDR3 coding sequence is TGCAGCGTTGAGTCAGGGCTGGATGGCTACACCTTC. Translation: CSVESGLDGYTF.

This chain connects TRBV20-1 to TRBJ2-1; the D is unclear. The length of the CDR3 is 12 residues. V dropped 6 bases and J dropped 2 bases, with 8 bases sitting between them. Germline V CDR1 and CDR2: DFQATT, SNEGSKA (reference sequence). The CDR3 sequence is CSAPRTYNEQFF. In DNA, the CDR3 is TGCAGTGCCCCGAGGACCTACAATGAGCAGTTCTTC.

The genes are TRBV6-2 or TRBV6-3 and TRBJ2-1; 13 bases are a match to TRBD2. CDR1 and CDR2 from the germline V gene are MNHEY and SVGEGT. The trim removed 7 bases at V and 2 bases at J, leaving 11 bases unmatched. The CDR3 consists of 18 residues. CDR3 coding DNA: TGTGCCAGCACCTCGCCACTAGCGGGGGGGACCACCTACAATGAGCAGTTCTTC. Translation gives CASTSPLAGGTTYNEQFF.

The rearrangement uses TRBV9 and TRBJ1-3; weak D call: TRBD1 (5 bases). CDR1 and CDR2 (germline): SGDLS, YYNGEE. This CDR3 contains 15 residues. Deletions cut 0 bases from V and 4 bases from J, with 11 bases between. As DNA, the CDR3 is TGTGCCAGCAGCGTAGGAAACAGGCCGGGAAACACCATATATTTT. It specifies CASSVGNRPGNTIYF. Complete variable domain (other parts from reference TRBV9 and TRBJ1-3): DSGVTQTPKHLITATGQRVTLRCSPRSGDLSVYWYQQSLDQGLQFLIQYYNGEERAKGNILERFSAQQFPDLHSELNLSSLELGDSALYFCASSVGNRPGNTIYFGEGSWLTVV.

The rearrangement uses TRBV12-3 or TRBV12-4 and TRBJ2-1; 7 positions agree with TRBD2. V shed 7 bases and J 6 bases; nucleotides not matched to a gene: 18. The CDR3 has 17 amino acids. The CDR3 region has the DNA TGTGCCAGCACCCTTAATCCGTCGGGGGGTCCCCTCAATGAGCAGTTCTTC. Its protein is CASTLNPSGGPLNEQFF.

The count of this clonotype is one. Compared with germline, one end of the junction differs, possibly owing to a read error. CDR3 region: CSVEGTPVGPDTQYF. The CDR3 DNA reads as TGCAGCGTGGAAGGGACCCCAGTCGGTCCAGATACGCAGTATTTT. The chain employs TRBV29-1 and TRBJ2-3; TRBD1 or TRBD2 may be the D gene (5 bases each). CDR1 and CDR2 from the germline V gene are SQVTM and ANQGSEA. The CDR3 loop spans 15 amino acids.

Details on this clonotype: The junction departs from the called germline gene at one end, perhaps through a read error. The chain has TRBV6-1 and TRBJ2-7; D is unresolved. TRBJ2-5 matches the DNA end more closely, so the J call is doubtful. This CDR3 is 13 amino acids long. Germline-derived CDR1 and CDR2 are MNHNS and SASEGT. The CDR3 loop is CGSSRRRGETQYF. The CDR3 nucleotides are TGTGGCAGCAGCAGAAGAAGAGGCGAGACCCAGTACTTC.

The V call is TRBV29-1, the J call TRBJ1-1; D may be TRBD1 (5 bases). The V and J ends lost 2 bases and 5 bases respectively, with 12 bases between them. This CDR3 region has 13 residues. The germline V gene encodes CDR1 SQVTM and CDR2 ANQGSEA. Here the CDR3 reads CSVEPRVVTEAFF. The CDR3 nucleotides read TGCAGCGTTGAACCCAGGGTCGTGACTGAAGCTTTCTTT.

This clonotype was picked up many times. The rearrangement links TRBV7-9 to TRBJ1-2; the match to TRBD1 covers 9 bases. CDR1 SEHNR and CDR2 FQNEAQ come from the germline V gene (reference sequence). The CDR3 contains 15 residues. The trim removed 0 bases at V and 2 bases at J, leaving 1 base unmatched. The chain's CDR3 is CASSLAGQGNYGYTF. As DNA, the CDR3 is TGTGCCAGCAGCTTAGCGGGACAGGGAAACTATGGCTACACCTTC.

The rearrangement joins TRBV2 to TRBJ1-6, with a possible D match to TRBD1 (5 bases). Trimming removed 7 bases from V and 9 bases from J, with 22 bases in between. CDR1 and CDR2 (germline): SNHLY, FYNNEI. The length of the CDR3 is 16 residues. The CDR3 bases are TGTGCCAGCAACCCTAACAGGTCCCCGCGGGGTTCACCCCTCCACTTT. Protein product: CASNPNRSPRGSPLHF.

This clonotype was observed many times. The chain uses TRBV6-2 or TRBV6-3 and TRBJ2-7, with D unresolved. The CDR3 runs 14 residues. V gave up 0 bases and J gave up 1 base, with 7 bases separating them. The germline V gene encodes CDR1 MNHEY and CDR2 SVGEGT. The CDR3 is CASSYSLTSYEQYF. The CDR3 bases are TGTGCCAGCAGTTACTCGTTGACTTCCTACGAGCAGTACTTC.

The V gene is TRBV12-3 or TRBV12-4, the J gene TRBJ1-6; 11 bases align to TRBD1. The CDR3 is 14 amino acids. The V gene end was trimmed by 7 bases and the J gene end by 12 bases; junction bases not matched to a gene: 8. The CDR3 DNA reads as TGTGCCAGCACCCACCGGGACAGGGGGTTACCCCTCCACTTT. It translates to CASTHRDRGLPLHF.

V usage is TRBV20-1 and J usage is TRBJ1-3; no clear D. Germline-derived CDR1 and CDR2 are DFQATT and SNEGSKA (reference sequence). The CDR3 is made up of 14 amino acids. Trimming cost V 0 bases and J 1 base, with 7 bases left between them. Here the CDR3 reads CSARDEGSGNTIYF. CDR3 nucleotides: TGCAGTGCTAGAGATGAGGGTTCTGGAAACACCATATATTTT.

The V call is TRBV5-1, the J call TRBJ2-5, with a tentative D call TRBD2 (6 bases). With the DNA end fitting TRBJ2-7 better, the J assignment may be wrong. Germline assignment: CDR1 SGHRS and CDR2 YFSETQ. The CDR3 extends over 15 amino acids. For the CDR3, the DNA is TGCGCCAGCAGCTTGCTGGCGGGGTCTATCCACGAGCAGTACTTC. It encodes CASSLLAGSIHEQYF.